This T cell receptor (beta chain) appears in the sequencing data of a study of blood T cell repertoires in COVID-19. Study-level background: The samples span acute and convalescent COVID-19 from the United States, Italy and Spain.

Germline CDR1 reads LNHDA; CDR2 reads SQIVND (reference sequence). The CDR3 covers 13 residues. Under the authors' procedure: Reference gene primer amplification yielded estimated nucleated cell counts. Using immunoSEQ multiplex PCR, the repertoire was profiled, and TCRdb retains in-frame clones only, with some absent. V, J and clone size are taken as reported in that table, and D and trimming were inferred from the DNA itself. The table records fewer than 200,000 clones, approximately 79% of them present only once. Of note for this clone: One end of the junction varies from germline; a read error may be responsible.

Sequencing was done on a sample of peripheral blood. The J gene is TRBJ1-2, the V gene TRBV19; D unclear. The sequence derives from a woman older than 75 with acute or convalescent COVID-19. Here the CDR3 reads CASSNRITYFTAF. The CDR3 nucleotides are TGTGCCAGTAGTAACCGCATTACGTACTTCACCGCCTTC.